The 20 T cell receptor beta chains in this list originate from one sample, sequenced in a study of cytotoxic CD8 clonotypes in ibrutinib-treated CLL. Clones were read by immunoSEQ multiplex PCR, and TCRdb kept only the in-frame ones, dropping some. Among more than 150,000 clones listed, around 72% were seen once. The input for sequencing was PBMCs, taken after 24 months of ibrutinib treatment. The receptors stem from a human donor with chronic lymphocytic leukemia.

The chain carries TRBV5-1 and TRBJ2-7; D remains unclear. V was clipped by 6 bases and J by 3 bases, with 13 bases between them. This CDR3 has 13 amino acids. Germline V lookup: CDR1 SGHRS, CDR2 YFSETQ. The CDR3 sequence is CASTLRGGYEQYF. CDR3 nucleotide sequence: TGCGCCAGCACCCTCCGAGGCGGCTACGAGCAGTACTTC. Combining the CDR3 with reference TRBV5-1 and TRBJ2-7 gives the whole variable domain KAGVTQTPRYLIKTRGQQVTLSCSPISGHRSVSWYQQTPGQGLQFLFEYFSETQRNKGNFPGRFSGRQFSNSRSEMNVSTLELGDSALYLCASTLRGGYEQYFGPGTRLTVT.

This clone has only one observation. The chain recombines TRBV4-1 with TRBJ1-1; D is uncertain. The CDR3 spans 13 residues. Germline CDR1 MGHRA, CDR2 YSYEKL. The ends were cut back, 7 bases at V and 4 bases at J, with 13 bases in the middle. The CDR3 nucleotides read TGCGCCAGCACCGGTGGAGTCGGCACTGAAGCTTTCTTT. Protein product: CASTGGVGTEAFF.

The chain combines TRBV18 with TRBJ1-1; a possible D gene is TRBD1 (6 bases). CDR3 length equals 14 residues. V shed 4 bases and J shed 6 bases, with 15 bases lying between them. CDR1 and CDR2 from the germline V gene are KGHSH and LQKENI. The CDR3 is CASSQSQQGSEAFF. The DNA of the CDR3 is TGTGCCAGCTCACAAAGCCAGCAGGGGTCTGAAGCTTTCTTT.

This clone came up a few times. The chain couples TRBV5-1 to TRBJ2-7; D remains ambiguous. V dropped 1 base and J dropped 7 bases, with 12 bases sitting between them. The CDR3 is made up of 13 amino acids. Germline V gene sequence: CDR1 SGHRS, CDR2 YFSETQ. CDR3 nucleotide sequence: TGCGCCAGCAGCTTGCCGTCCGGGTGGGAGCAGTACTTC. Its translation is CASSLPSGWEQYF.

This rearrangement joins TRBV15 to TRBJ2-1; tentatively, D is TRBD2 (5 bases). V lost 5 bases and J 0 bases, leaving 8 bases between the germline ends. The CDR3 has 14 residues. Germline V gene lookup returns CDR1 LNHNV and CDR2 YYDKDF (reference sequence). The CDR3 reads CATSVSVSYNEQFF. DNA for the CDR3: TGTGCCACCAGCGTTAGCGTCTCCTACAATGAGCAGTTCTTC.

In DNA form, the CDR3 reads TGTGCCAGCAGCGACTCGGGACAGGGGGAACCCTACGAGCAGTACTTC. Its protein product is CASSDSGQGEPYEQYF. The V and J genes are TRBV9 and TRBJ2-7; 11 nucleotides line up with TRBD1. This CDR3 comprises 16 residues. The J segment lost 2 bases and the V segment lost 3 bases, leaving 7 bases of the junction unmatched. Germline assignment: CDR1 SGDLS and CDR2 YYNGEE.

The chain is built from TRBV9 and TRBJ1-2; D might be TRBD1 (6 bases). V lost 7 bases, J lost 2 bases, and 18 bases lay in between. Germline V lookup: CDR1 SGDLS, CDR2 YYNGEE. The CDR3 is made up of 15 amino acids. DNA of the CDR3: TGTGCCAGCGGCGGGAGACAGGTAGAAAACTATGGCTACACCTTC. Residues: CASGGRQVENYGYTF. Looking up the rest from reference TRBV9 and TRBJ1-2 gives the full variable domain: DSGVTQTPKHLITATGQRVTLRCSPRSGDLSVYWYQQSLDQGLQFLIQYYNGEERAKGNILERFSAQQFPDLHSELNLSSLELGDSALYFCASGGRQVENYGYTFGSGTRLTVV.

This clone showed up just once. This CDR3 is CASSFSPTGLRGYTF. The DNA for the CDR3 is TGTGCCAGCAGTTTTTCACCGACAGGTTTGAGGGGCTACACCTTC. The chain recombines TRBV27 with TRBJ1-2, with a weak D call TRBD1 (6 bases). Trimming removed 3 bases at V and 8 bases at J, with 19 bases between. CDR3 length: 15 residues. The germline V gene has CDR1 MNHEY and CDR2 SMNVEV (reference sequence).

The chain uses TRBV11-2 and TRBJ2-5; TRBD2 matches 12 bases. Germline V gene sequence: CDR1 SGHAT, CDR2 FQNNGV. The V and J ends lost 5 bases and 1 base, in that order; junction bases with no gene match: 8. The CDR3 consists of 17 residues. Here the CDR3 DNA reads TGTGCCAGCAGCCACACTAGCGGGAGGCCCATCCAAGAGACCCAGTACTTC. Protein sequence: CASSHTSGRPIQETQYF.

The chain couples TRBV27 to TRBJ2-3; D remains unclear. This CDR3 comprises 16 residues. Germline CDR1 MNHEY, CDR2 SMNVEV (reference sequence). Trimming pared 0 bases from V and 0 bases from J, leaving 10 bases between. In DNA form, the CDR3 reads TGTGCCAGCAGTTTATCGCTGCATACAAGCACAGATACGCAGTATTTT. It translates to CASSLSLHTSTDTQYF.

This rearrangement joins TRBV29-1 to TRBJ2-2; D is uncertain. The germline gives CDR1 SQVTM, CDR2 ANQGSEA. Trimming shortened V by 5 bases and J by 4 bases, and 8 bases separated the two germline ends. The CDR3 is 12 residues long. The CDR3 DNA reads TGCAGCGTTTGGACCTCCACCGGGGAGCTGTTTTTT. Residues: CSVWTSTGELFF.

The rearrangement joins TRBV7-6 to TRBJ2-2, with D perhaps TRBD1 (6 bases). From germline, CDR1 is SGHVS and CDR2 FNYEAQ. This CDR3 spans 13 amino acids. With 4 bases removed from V and 7 bases from J, the gap between germline ends came to 10 bases. Here the CDR3 DNA reads TGTGCCAGCAGCTCCACAGGGATCGGGGAGCTGTTTTTT. It yields the protein CASSSTGIGELFF.

The chain recombines TRBV10-3 with TRBJ2-3; D possibly corresponds to TRBD2 (6 bases). Trimming took off 5 bases at V and 2 bases at J, with 11 bases between the two ends. The CDR3 is made up of 14 amino acids. The germline V gene has CDR1 ENHRY and CDR2 SYGVKD. The CDR3 region is CAISPGLNTDTQYF. CDR3 nucleotides: TGTGCCATCAGTCCGGGACTCAACACAGATACGCAGTATTTT.

The chain joins TRBV18 to TRBJ1-3; D is ambiguous. Germline V lookup: CDR1 KGHSH, CDR2 LQKENI. This CDR3 has 14 amino acids. The V end lost 5 bases, the J end lost 2 bases, and 10 bases lay between the germline ends. The CDR3 sequence is CASSAARPGNTIYF. The CDR3 DNA follows: TGTGCCAGCTCAGCGGCCAGGCCTGGAAACACCATATATTTT.

V gene TRBV10-2 combines with J gene TRBJ1-5; D gene ambiguous. Germline CDR1 and CDR2: WSHSY and SAAADI. With 5 bases removed from V and 2 bases from J, the gap between germline ends came to 13 bases. The CDR3 has 15 amino acids. DNA of the CDR3: TGCGCCAGCAGTCACTCCGGACTTGGCAATCAGCCCCAGCATTTT. It encodes CASSHSGLGNQPQHF.

This chain uses TRBV6-6 with TRBJ1-3, with D uncertain. V was pared by 0 bases and J by 0 bases, with 3 bases between. Per germline, CDR1 MNHNY and CDR2 SVGAGI (reference sequence). The CDR3 runs to 14 residues. The CDR3 region has the DNA TGTGCCAGCAGTTACTCCTACTCTGGAAACACCATATATTTT. Its translation is CASSYSYSGNTIYF.

The J gene is TRBJ2-5, the V gene TRBV7-9; D is possibly TRBD1 (6 bases). The CDR3 has 15 residues. The V end was cut by 5 bases, the J end by 5 bases, with 18 bases between. Germline V CDR1 and CDR2: SEHNR, FQNEAQ (reference sequence). CDR3 DNA sequence: TGTGCCAGCAGCGACCCCGGGGAGCAGGGGGAGACCCAGTACTTC. Translation: CASSDPGEQGETQYF.

This clone was recorded once. This sequence joins TRBV15 and TRBJ2-1, with D unclear. Trimming shortened V by 3 bases and J by 3 bases, and 12 bases separated the two germline ends. This CDR3 contains 15 residues. The germline gives CDR1 LNHNV, CDR2 YYDKDF (reference sequence). CDR3 region: CATSRPTTFYNEQFF. CDR3 bases: TGTGCCACCAGCAGGCCTACTACATTCTACAATGAGCAGTTCTTC.

The CDR3 reads CASSYREVGYGYTF. The CDR3 DNA reads TGTGCCAGCAGTTACCGGGAAGTTGGCTATGGCTACACCTTC. The gene calls are TRBV6-5 and TRBJ1-2; D uncertain. Germline CDR1 MNHEY, CDR2 SVGAGI. Trimming took off 2 bases at V and 4 bases at J, with 11 bases between the two ends. This CDR3 is built from 14 residues.

The chain recombines TRBV5-1 with TRBJ1-1; maybe TRBD1 (5 bases). Germline V gives CDR1 SGHRS, CDR2 YFSETQ. This CDR3 is 15 amino acids long. V lost 4 bases and J lost 5, with 18 bases in between. The CDR3 sequence is CASSGTGTFGTEAFF. Here the CDR3 DNA reads TGCGCCAGCAGCGGAACTGGGACCTTTGGGACTGAAGCTTTCTTT. The whole variable domain, remainder taken from reference TRBV5-1 and TRBJ1-1, is KAGVTQTPRYLIKTRGQQVTLSCSPISGHRSVSWYQQTPGQGLQFLFEYFSETQRNKGNFPGRFSGRQFSNSRSEMNVSTLELGDSALYLCASSGTGTFGTEAFFGQGTRLTVV.